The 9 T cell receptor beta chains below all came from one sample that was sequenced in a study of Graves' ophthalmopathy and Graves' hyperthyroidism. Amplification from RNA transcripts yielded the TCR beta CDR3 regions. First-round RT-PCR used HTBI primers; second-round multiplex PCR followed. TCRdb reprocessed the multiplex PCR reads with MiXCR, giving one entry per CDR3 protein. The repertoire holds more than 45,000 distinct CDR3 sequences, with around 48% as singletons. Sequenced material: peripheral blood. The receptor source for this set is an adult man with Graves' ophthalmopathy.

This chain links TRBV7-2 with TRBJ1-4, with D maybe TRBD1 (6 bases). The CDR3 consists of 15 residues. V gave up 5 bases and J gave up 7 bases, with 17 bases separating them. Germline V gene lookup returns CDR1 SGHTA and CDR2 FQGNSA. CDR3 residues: CASSDSGTRSEKLFF. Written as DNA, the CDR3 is TGTGCCAGCAGCGACTCCGGGACACGGAGTGAAAAACTGTTTTTT.

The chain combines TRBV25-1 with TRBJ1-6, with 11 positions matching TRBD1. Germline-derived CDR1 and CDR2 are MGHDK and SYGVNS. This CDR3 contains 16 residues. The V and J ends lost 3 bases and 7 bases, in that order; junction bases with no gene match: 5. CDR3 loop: CASSDAGTGGNSPLHF. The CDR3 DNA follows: TGTGCCAGCAGTGACGCCGGGACAGGGGGGAATTCACCCCTCCACTTT.

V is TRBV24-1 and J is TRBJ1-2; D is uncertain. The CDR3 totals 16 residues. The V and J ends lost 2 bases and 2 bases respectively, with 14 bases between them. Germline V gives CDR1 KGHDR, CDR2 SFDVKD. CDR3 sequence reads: CATSDYSRPKNYGYTF. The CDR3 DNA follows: TGTGCCACCAGTGATTACAGCCGTCCAAAGAACTATGGCTACACCTTC.

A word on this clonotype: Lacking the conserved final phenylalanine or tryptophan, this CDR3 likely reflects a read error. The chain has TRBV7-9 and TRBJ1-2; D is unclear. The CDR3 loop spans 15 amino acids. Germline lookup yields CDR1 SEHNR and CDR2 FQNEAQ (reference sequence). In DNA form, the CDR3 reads TGTGCCAGCAGCTCCTGGAACACGGTAGACTATGACTACACCCTC. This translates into CASSSWNTVDYDYTL.

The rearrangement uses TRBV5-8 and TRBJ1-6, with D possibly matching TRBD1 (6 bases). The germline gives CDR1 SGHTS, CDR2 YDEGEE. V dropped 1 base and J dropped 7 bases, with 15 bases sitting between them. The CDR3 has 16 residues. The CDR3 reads CASSLFPGAENSPLHF. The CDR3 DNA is TGTGCCAGCAGCTTGTTTCCAGGGGCGGAGAATTCACCCCTCCACTTT.

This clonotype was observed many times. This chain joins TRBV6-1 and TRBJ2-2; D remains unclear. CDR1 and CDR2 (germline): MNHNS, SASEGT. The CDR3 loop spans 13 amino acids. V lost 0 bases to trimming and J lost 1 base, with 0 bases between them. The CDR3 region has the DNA TGTGCCAGCAGTGAAGCGAACACCGGGGAGCTGTTTTTT. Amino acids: CASSEANTGELFF.

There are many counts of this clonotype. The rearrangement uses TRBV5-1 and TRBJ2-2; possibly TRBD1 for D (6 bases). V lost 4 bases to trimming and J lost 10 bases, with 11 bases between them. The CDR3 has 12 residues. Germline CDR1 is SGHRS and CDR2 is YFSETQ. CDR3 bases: TGCGCCAGCAGCCTCCAGGGGCCGGAGCTGTTTTTT. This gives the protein CASSLQGPELFF.

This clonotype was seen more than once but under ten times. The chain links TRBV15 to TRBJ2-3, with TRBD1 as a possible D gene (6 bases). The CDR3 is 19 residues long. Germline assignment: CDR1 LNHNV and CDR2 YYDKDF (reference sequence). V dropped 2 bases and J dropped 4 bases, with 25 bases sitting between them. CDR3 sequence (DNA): TGTGCCACCAGCAGACCCCTGAGTGGGGGACACAGACTCGCAGATACGCAGTATTTT. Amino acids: CATSRPLSGGHRLADTQYF.

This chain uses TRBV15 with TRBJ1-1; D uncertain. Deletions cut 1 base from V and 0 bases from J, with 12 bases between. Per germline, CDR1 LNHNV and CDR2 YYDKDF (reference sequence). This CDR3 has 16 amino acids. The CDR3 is CATSRAPGKMNTEAFF. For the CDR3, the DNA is TGTGCCACCAGCAGAGCTCCGGGCAAAATGAACACTGAAGCTTTCTTT.